The 19 T cell receptor beta chains below come from one sample, sequenced in a study of cytomegalovirus exposure and HLA in healthy donors. Profiling relied on immunoSEQ multiplex PCR, and the TCRdb table lists in-frame clones only, not all of them. The sample lists approximately 200,000 clones; more than 65% were seen once. Sequencing was done on a sample of PBMCs. The receptors derive from a woman in her thirties in good health and CMV-seropositive.

The chain recombines TRBV29-1 with TRBJ2-2; a possible D gene is TRBD1 (7 bases). Germline loops: CDR1 SQVTM, CDR2 ANQGSEA. V lost 2 bases to trimming and J lost 6 bases, with 10 bases between them. This CDR3 comprises 13 residues. The CDR3 nucleotides are TGCAGCGTTGAAACAGGGGAGGCCGGGGAGCTGTTTTTT. As protein: CSVETGEAGELFF.

The rearrangement uses TRBV6-1 and TRBJ2-3; maybe TRBD1 (5 bases). Germline assignment: CDR1 MNHNS and CDR2 SASEGT. This CDR3 has 16 amino acids. Trimming pared 4 bases from V and 0 bases from J, leaving 14 bases between. The chain's CDR3 is CASSGDRHISTDTQYF. The CDR3 DNA sequence: TGTGCCAGCAGTGGCGACAGACACATTAGCACAGATACGCAGTATTTT.

The rearrangement uses TRBV27 and TRBJ2-5, with D possibly TRBD2 on 6 matching bases. The CDR3 runs to 18 residues. V was pared by 8 bases and J by 7 bases, with 32 bases between. CDR1 and CDR2 from the germline V gene are MNHEY and SMNVEV (reference sequence). CDR3 nucleotides: TGTGCCAGCGGGGTAGCGGCTCCTTTAGGGGACCGTAGGGGGACCCAGTACTTC. As protein: CASGVAAPLGDRRGTQYF.

In this sample, this clone turned up once. The chain combines TRBV20-1 with TRBJ2-1; D is possibly TRBD1 (6 bases). The CDR3 has 11 amino acids. The V end lost 4 bases, the J end lost 12 bases, and 13 bases lay between the germline ends. Germline CDR1 DFQATT, CDR2 SNEGSKA (reference sequence). In DNA, the CDR3 is TGCAGTGCTATCCTCCGAGGGGGGCAGTTCTTC. Residues: CSAILRGGQFF.

This clone was seen a single time. One end of the junction is discordant with germline, which a read error may explain. CDR3 in amino acids: CASSSIATGALF. For the CDR3, the DNA is TGTGCCAGCAGTTCCATCGCGACGGGAGCCTTATTT. This chain uses TRBV27 with TRBJ1-1; D gene unclear. The CDR3 runs to 12 residues. Per the germline V gene, CDR1 is MNHEY and CDR2 is SMNVEV (reference sequence).

V and J are TRBV18 and TRBJ1-1; D perhaps matches TRBD1 (5 bases). The CDR3 has 13 residues. With 2 bases removed from V and 4 bases from J, the gap between germline ends came to 8 bases. In germline, CDR1 is KGHSH, CDR2 LQKENI. CDR3 loop: CASSPGRGTEAFF. The CDR3 DNA sequence: TGTGCCAGCTCACCAGGGAGGGGCACTGAAGCTTTCTTT.

In the case of this clone: This sample includes further DNA sequences coding for the same CDR3. J is TRBJ2-3 and V is TRBV19; D call uncertain. The CDR3 is made up of 14 amino acids. Germline CDR1 reads LNHDA; CDR2 reads SQIVND (reference sequence). Deletions cut 3 bases from V and 2 bases from J, with 9 bases between. The CDR3 DNA follows: TGTGCCAGTAGTATTACCAGTGACACAGATACGCAGTATTTT. Encoded protein: CASSITSDTDTQYF.

The chain links TRBV5-1 to TRBJ2-1, with 8 nucleotides matching TRBD2. With V trimmed by 4 bases and J by 4 bases, 13 bases remained unmatched. CDR1 SGHRS and CDR2 YFSETQ come from the germline V gene. The CDR3 is 17 residues long. CDR3 in amino acids: CASSTSRGSGVYNEQFF. In nucleotides, the CDR3 is TGCGCCAGCAGCACTTCCCGTGGTAGCGGGGTATACAATGAGCAGTTCTTC.

This clone was observed a single time. This chain joins TRBV10-3 and TRBJ2-7, with 9 bases matching TRBD1. This CDR3 is 18 amino acids long. Germline assignment: CDR1 ENHRY and CDR2 SYGVKD. The J segment lost 0 bases and the V segment lost 2 bases, leaving 11 bases of the junction unmatched. CDR3 nucleotides: TGTGCCATCAGTGAGCCCGCCTCGGGGACAGGGAGCTCCTACGAGCAGTACTTC. Protein: CAISEPASGTGSSYEQYF.

This clone appeared once. The rearrangement joins TRBV28 to TRBJ1-1; D is unclear. CDR1 and CDR2 (germline): MDHEN, SYDVKM. V was clipped by 6 bases and J by 2 bases, with 7 bases between them. This CDR3 is built from 12 residues. CDR3 coding DNA: TGTGCCAGCAGCCGGGTTAACACTGAAGCTTTCTTT. Protein: CASSRVNTEAFF.

V and J are TRBV27 and TRBJ2-2; the D is unclear. Germline-derived CDR1 and CDR2 are MNHEY and SMNVEV (reference sequence). With 3 bases removed from V and 3 bases from J, the gap between germline ends came to 14 bases. CDR3 size: 16 residues. CDR3 in DNA: TGTGCCAGCAGTTTGTCGATTTATCGGGACACCGGGGAGCTGTTTTTT. Encoded protein: CASSLSIYRDTGELFF.

The chain carries TRBV6-5 and TRBJ1-1; 9 bases map to TRBD1. The CDR3 has 15 residues. V shed 0 bases and J 6 bases; nucleotides not matched to a gene: 5. The germline gives CDR1 MNHEY, CDR2 SVGAGI. The CDR3 region has the DNA TGTGCCAGCAGTTACTCGCGGGGACAGGGCTCTGAAGCTTTCTTT. It translates to CASSYSRGQGSEAFF.

The genes are TRBV5-1 and TRBJ2-1; the D gene is possibly TRBD2 (6 bases). V lost 0 bases and J 6 bases, leaving 16 bases between the germline ends. CDR1 and CDR2 (germline): SGHRS, YFSETQ. This CDR3 is built from 16 residues. This chain's CDR3 is CASSLDAGGDVNEQFF. DNA of the CDR3: TGCGCCAGCAGCTTGGACGCAGGAGGGGACGTCAATGAGCAGTTCTTC.

This clone was detected only a few times. CDR3 DNA: TGTGCCAGCAAAAGCACCAGGGAGGATCAGCCCCAGCATTTT. This encodes CASKSTREDQPQHF. The V gene is TRBV2, the J gene TRBJ1-5; a weak D match, TRBD1 (5 bases). CDR3 size: 14 residues. V gave up 7 bases and J gave up 5 bases, with 15 bases separating them. Germline CDR1 SNHLY, CDR2 FYNNEI.

The chain recombines TRBV11-2 with TRBJ2-2, with D possibly being TRBD1 (5 bases). From germline, CDR1 is SGHAT and CDR2 FQNNGV. V was shortened by 0 bases and J by 1 base, with 9 bases between the two germline ends. This CDR3 spans 16 amino acids. In DNA form, the CDR3 reads TGTGCCAGCAGCTTAGATGGACACCTGAACACCGGGGAGCTGTTTTTT. It translates to CASSLDGHLNTGELFF.

This sequence joins TRBV4-1 and TRBJ1-1; TRBD1 is a possible D gene (6 bases). Trimming removed 4 bases from V and 3 bases from J, with 21 bases in between. CDR1 is MGHRA, CDR2 YSYEKL, per germline. This CDR3 has 17 amino acids. This CDR3 reads CASSLSLQGSRDTEAFF. Written as DNA, the CDR3 is TGCGCCAGCAGCCTCAGCCTTCAGGGGAGTAGAGACACTGAAGCTTTCTTT.

The rearrangement links TRBV7-3 to TRBJ2-1, with 11 positions matching TRBD2. V shed 5 bases and J 6 bases; nucleotides not matched to a gene: 6. Looked up from germline, CDR1 is SGHTA and CDR2 is FQGTGA. The CDR3 sequence is 15 residues long. Here the CDR3 reads CASSRGLAVTNEQFF. The DNA for the CDR3 is TGTGCCAGCAGCCGGGGACTAGCGGTAACCAATGAGCAGTTCTTC.

This clone showed up just a few times. This chain uses TRBV29-1 with TRBJ1-1, with a weak D call TRBD1 (6 bases). V was shortened by 5 bases and J by 3 bases, with 13 bases between the two germline ends. Germline assignment: CDR1 SQVTM and CDR2 ANQGSEA. The CDR3 sequence is 13 residues long. The chain's CDR3 is CSVRRGGDTEAFF. The CDR3 coding sequence is TGCAGCGTTCGCAGGGGAGGGGACACTGAAGCTTTCTTT.

The chain has TRBV7-9 and TRBJ2-3; D gene uncertain. CDR1 is SEHNR and CDR2 is FQNEAQ in the germline V gene (reference sequence). The ends were cut back, 5 bases at V and 0 bases at J, with 15 bases in the middle. CDR3 length: 16 amino acids. CDR3 loop: CASSLFDGASTDTQYF. The DNA for the CDR3 is TGTGCCAGCAGCCTGTTTGATGGAGCGAGCACAGATACGCAGTATTTT.